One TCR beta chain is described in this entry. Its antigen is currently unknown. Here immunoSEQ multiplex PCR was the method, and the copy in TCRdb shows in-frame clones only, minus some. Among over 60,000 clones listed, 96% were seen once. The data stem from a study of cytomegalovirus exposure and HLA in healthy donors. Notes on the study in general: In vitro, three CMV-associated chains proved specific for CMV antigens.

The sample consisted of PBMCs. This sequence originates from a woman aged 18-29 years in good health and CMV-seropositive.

The CDR3 loop is CASSRQWDTEAFF. CDR3 bases: TGTGCCAGCAGCCGACAGTGGGACACTGAAGCTTTCTTT. This chain uses TRBV11-1 with TRBJ1-1, with D possibly matching TRBD1 (5 bases). CDR3 length: 13 residues. Germline V gene lookup returns CDR1 SGHAT and CDR2 FQDESV (reference sequence). V dropped 5 bases and J dropped 3 bases, with 10 bases sitting between them.